The entry below gives a single T cell receptor (beta chain) sequence along with its context. Germline V gene lookup returns CDR1 SGHRS and CDR2 YFSETQ. The CDR3 is made up of 13 amino acids. Trimming took off 4 bases at V and 3 bases at J, with 10 bases between the two ends. This sample is drawn from a study of blood T cell repertoires in COVID-19. TCRdb keeps only in-frame clones here, not all; method: immunoSEQ multiplex PCR. Found here are about 300,000 clones, 75% to 90% of them singletons; the top ten hold about 1.7%. Donors in Cohort 3 counted as recovered after two negative PCRs, clearance, or symptom resolution.

The J gene is TRBJ1-2, the V gene TRBV5-1; no reliable D call. Sequencing input: PBMCs or T cells enriched from blood (not recorded which). The sequence was collected from a woman in her thirties or forties who had recovered from COVID-19. CDR3 in DNA: TGCGCCAGCAGCACGGGGATTTACTATGGCTACACCTTC. This gives the protein CASSTGIYYGYTF.